This T cell receptor beta chain was identified in a study of T cells in Graves' hyperthyroidism and ophthalmopathy. This clonotype showed up just a few times. Antigen: not known. Study-level findings and limits: Most expanded thyroid clonotypes above 0.001 recurred in blood. A median approximately 6.5 months before onset, the model predicted ophthalmopathy.

Patients having uncontrolled infection, another autoimmune disease, pregnancy or lactation were not included. V lost 6 bases and J lost 0; bases outside the gene matches: 5. Germline-derived CDR1 and CDR2 are MNHNS and SASEGT. This CDR3 spans 14 amino acids. Authors of the study amplified TCR beta CDR3 regions from RNA transcripts. The HTBI primer set served for first-round RT-PCR of the TCR CDR3. One entry per CDR3 protein results from TCRdb running MiXCR on the multiplex PCR reads. The sample holds approximately 400,000 distinct CDR3 sequences, approximately 18% seen once. The sequencing sample was made of blood. The chain combines TRBV6-1 with TRBJ2-7; 7 bases are shared with TRBD1. The TCR sequence derives from a man younger than 35 with Graves' ophthalmopathy. The CDR3 region is CASRETGASYEQYF. CDR3 nucleotides: TGTGCCAGCAGAGAAACAGGGGCCTCCTACGAGCAGTACTTC.